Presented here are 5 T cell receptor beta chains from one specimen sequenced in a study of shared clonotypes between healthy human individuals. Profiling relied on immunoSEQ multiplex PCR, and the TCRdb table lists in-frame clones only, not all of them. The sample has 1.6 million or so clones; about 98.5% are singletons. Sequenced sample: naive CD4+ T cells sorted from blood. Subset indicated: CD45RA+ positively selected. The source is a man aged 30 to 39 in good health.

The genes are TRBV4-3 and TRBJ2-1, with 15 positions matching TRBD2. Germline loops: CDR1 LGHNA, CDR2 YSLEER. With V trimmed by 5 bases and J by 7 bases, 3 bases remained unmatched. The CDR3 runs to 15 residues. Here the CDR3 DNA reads TGCGCCAGCAGCGCCGGGACTAGCGGGGGGAATGAGCAGTTCTTC. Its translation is CASSAGTSGGNEQFF.

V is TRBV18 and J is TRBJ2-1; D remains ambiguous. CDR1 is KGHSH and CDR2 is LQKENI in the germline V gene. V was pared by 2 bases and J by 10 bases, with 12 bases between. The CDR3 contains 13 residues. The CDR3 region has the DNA TGTGCCAGCTCACCAACCTCCGGCGTGGAGCAGTTCTTC. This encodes CASSPTSGVEQFF. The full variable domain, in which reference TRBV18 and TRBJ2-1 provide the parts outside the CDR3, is NAGVMQNPRHLVRRRGQEARLRCSPMKGHSHVYWYRQLPEEGLKFMVYLQKENIIDESGMPKERFSAEFPKEGPSILRIQQVVRGDSAAYFCASSPTSGVEQFFGPGTRLTVL.

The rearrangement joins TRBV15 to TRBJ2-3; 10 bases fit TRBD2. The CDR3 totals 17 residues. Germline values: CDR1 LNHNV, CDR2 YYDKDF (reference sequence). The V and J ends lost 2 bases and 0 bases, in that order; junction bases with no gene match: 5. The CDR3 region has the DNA TGTGCCACCAGCAGATCAGTGGGACTAGCGAGCACAGATACGCAGTATTTT. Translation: CATSRSVGLASTDTQYF.

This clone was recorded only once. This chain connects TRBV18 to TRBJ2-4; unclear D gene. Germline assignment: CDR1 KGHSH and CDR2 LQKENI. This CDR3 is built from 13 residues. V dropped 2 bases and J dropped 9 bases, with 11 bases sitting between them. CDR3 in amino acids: CASSPTGSGIQYF. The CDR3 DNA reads TGTGCCAGCTCACCAACCGGCTCGGGCATTCAGTACTTC.

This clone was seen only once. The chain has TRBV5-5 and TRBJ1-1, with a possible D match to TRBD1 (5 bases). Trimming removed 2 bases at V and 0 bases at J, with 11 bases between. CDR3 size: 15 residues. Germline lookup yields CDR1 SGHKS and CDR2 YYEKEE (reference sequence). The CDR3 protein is CASSFRGALNTEAFF. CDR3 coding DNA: TGTGCCAGCAGCTTTAGAGGGGCTTTGAACACTGAAGCTTTCTTT.